This T cell receptor beta chain was observed in a study of cytotoxic CD8 clonotypes in ibrutinib-treated CLL. Clones were sequenced by immunoSEQ multiplex PCR, and TCRdb holds only the in-frame ones, with some missing. The table records about 97,000 clones, around 77% of them present only once. CDR1 and CDR2 (germline): MNHNS, SASEGT. The CDR3 is 15 amino acids. V was cut by 2 bases and J by 4 bases, with 15 bases left in between. The sample in question was PBMCs, obtained after 24 months of ibrutinib treatment. The sequence derives from a human donor with chronic lymphocytic leukemia. The genes are TRBV6-1 and TRBJ2-7; possibly TRBD1 or TRBD2 for D (5 bases each). The CDR3 DNA reads TGTGCCAGCAGTGAACTGATGGGGTGGGGGTACGAGCAGTACTTC. Translation gives CASSELMGWGYEQYF.